The entry below gives a single TCR beta chain sequence along with its context. As yet, its antigen is unknown. This sample is drawn from a study of T cell responses to AZD1222 COVID-19 vaccine. The repertoire was sequenced with immunoSEQ multiplex PCR; TCRdb's copy has only in-frame clones and lacks some. The sample holds 95,000 to 150,000 clones; approximately 85% are singletons and the top ten take 5% to 7%. The study, taken as a whole, reports: Sampled repertoires all dated from after the peak T cell response. White British donors predominated, females outnumbered males, and clonal diversity was possibly underestimated.

The CDR3 extends over 18 amino acids. Germline assignment: CDR1 SGHAT and CDR2 FQNNGV. Trimming cost V 2 bases and J 4 bases, with 20 bases left between them. Sequencing was performed on peripheral blood, taken on day 0 of AZD1222 vaccination. V gene TRBV11-2 combines with J gene TRBJ2-2, with D unresolved. This sequence was found in an adult in good health. This CDR3 is CASSLRLMSGGGTGELFF. The CDR3 DNA reads TGTGCCAGCAGCTTAAGGTTGATGTCAGGTGGTGGCACCGGGGAGCTGTTTTTT.